Below, 9 T cell receptor beta chains from the same sample are listed, as sequenced in a study of T cells in tuberculosis. Here immunoSEQ multiplex PCR was the method, and the copy in TCRdb shows in-frame clones only, minus some. The table includes around 43,000 clones, approximately 95% detected once. The specimen sequenced was PBMCs. The source is a donor aged 5-35 years with latent tuberculosis or without tuberculosis infection.

Comment on this clone: Different DNA sequences within this sample yield the same CDR3. The chain employs TRBV13 and TRBJ2-7; the match to TRBD1 covers 8 bases. CDR1 and CDR2 (germline): PRHDT, FYEKMQ (reference sequence). With V trimmed by 5 bases and J by 5 bases, 11 bases remained unmatched. The CDR3 contains 15 residues. The CDR3 bases are TGTGCCAGCAGCCCCCAGACAGGGGAGTTCCACGAGCAGTACTTC. The encoded protein is CASSPQTGEFHEQYF.

The chain recombines TRBV18 with TRBJ1-1; TRBD1 is a possible D gene (5 bases). The CDR3 loop spans 16 amino acids. CDR1 is KGHSH, CDR2 LQKENI, per germline. V lost 3 bases and J lost 3, with 17 bases in between. This chain's CDR3 is CASSPPVWLGDTEAFF. CDR3 DNA sequence: TGTGCCAGCTCACCCCCCGTGTGGTTAGGGGACACTGAAGCTTTCTTT.

The sample holds one count of this clone. The chain has TRBV11-2 and TRBJ2-1; perhaps TRBD1 as D (7 bases). This CDR3 has 14 residues. Trimming took off 5 bases at V and 8 bases at J, with 16 bases between the two ends. CDR1 and CDR2 from the germline V gene are SGHAT and FQNNGV. CDR3 sequence reads: CASSTPGGLDEQFF. The CDR3 nucleotides read TGTGCCAGCAGCACACCAGGGGGACTGGATGAGCAGTTCTTC.

The rearrangement uses TRBV2 and TRBJ2-7, with 7 bases lining up with TRBD1. CDR3 length: 14 amino acids. Germline CDR1 is SNHLY and CDR2 is FYNNEI. The ends lost 5 bases at V and 1 base at J; junction bases unmatched: 5. In nucleotides, the CDR3 is TGTGCCAGCAGTTCCGAGACAGGGTCCTACGAGCAGTACTTC. Its translation: CASSSETGSYEQYF.

J is TRBJ1-4 and V is TRBV5-1, with D unclear. Germline values: CDR1 SGHRS, CDR2 YFSETQ. With 0 bases removed from V and 0 bases from J, the gap between germline ends came to 6 bases. The length of the CDR3 is 15 residues. The DNA of the CDR3 is TGCGCCAGCAGCTTGGTATCCGCAACTAATGAAAAACTGTTTTTT. Residues: CASSLVSATNEKLFF.

The chain employs TRBV30 and TRBJ1-1; weak D call: TRBD1 (6 bases). V lost 4 bases and J lost 6, with 9 bases in between. Germline V gene lookup returns CDR1 GTSNPN and CDR2 SVGIG (reference sequence). The CDR3 consists of 11 residues. Here the CDR3 DNA reads TGTGCCTGGATCGCAGGGGCTGAAGCTTTCTTT. Translated, it gives CAWIAGAEAFF. Complete variable domain (other parts from reference TRBV30 and TRBJ1-1): SQTIHQWPATLVQPVGSPLSLECTVEGTSNPNLYWYRQAAGRGLQLLFYSVGIGQISSEVPQNLSASRPQDRQFILSSKKLLLSDSGFYLCAWIAGAEAFFGQGTRLTVV.

The genes are TRBV14 and TRBJ2-5; TRBD2 is a possible D gene (5 bases). Germline V gene data show CDR1 as SGHDN and CDR2 as FVKESK. CDR3 length: 15 residues. V was cut by 1 base and J by 4 bases, with 13 bases left in between. Here the CDR3 DNA reads TGTGCCAGCAGCCAAGCTTTTACTAGAGGAGAGACCCAGTACTTC. It codes for CASSQAFTRGETQYF.

The genes are TRBV25-1 and TRBJ2-5; 8 positions agree with TRBD1. CDR1 and CDR2 from the germline V gene are MGHDK and SYGVNS. V lost 4 bases to trimming and J lost 4 bases; unmatched junction nucleotides: 2. The CDR3 covers 13 residues. The CDR3: CASSVGTGETQYF. Here the CDR3 DNA reads TGTGCCAGCAGTGTAGGGACAGGAGAGACCCAGTACTTC.

The V and J genes are TRBV10-3 and TRBJ1-4; 8 nucleotides align to TRBD1. Germline CDR1 and CDR2: ENHRY and SYGVKD. The CDR3 consists of 16 residues. V shed 0 bases and J 8 bases; nucleotides not matched to a gene: 8. CDR3 loop: CAISESAGGGSEKLFF. In nucleotides, the CDR3 is TGTGCCATCAGTGAGTCGGCAGGGGGCGGTTCCGAAAAACTGTTTTTT.